Below, one T cell receptor beta chain is given with its context. Germline CDR1 and CDR2: SGHRS and YFSETQ. Trimming removed 4 bases at V and 2 bases at J, with 15 bases between. The CDR3 runs to 16 residues. This sample was included in a study of blood T cell repertoires in COVID-19. Study background: Donors in the United States, Italy and Spain gave samples during acute or convalescent COVID-19. PBMCs, B-cell-depleted T cells, or T cells were the source of the cDNA or gDNA that made up the material.

Sequencing was performed with immunoSEQ multiplex PCR; in TCRdb, only in-frame clones are kept and a portion is missing. The sample records around 140,000 clones, approximately 87% being singletons. The clonotype was recovered from a man aged 50 or older with active COVID-19. The rearrangement uses TRBV5-1 and TRBJ2-2, with D maybe TRBD2 (7 bases). Material for sequencing was peripheral blood. The CDR3 reads CASSPRGADNTGELFF. CDR3 nucleotide sequence: TGCGCCAGCAGCCCCCGGGGGGCCGATAACACCGGGGAGCTGTTTTTT.